This T cell receptor (beta chain) was identified in a study of cytotoxic CD8 clonotypes in ibrutinib-treated CLL. Study details: Samples showed on average approximately 260,000 productive templates and around 94,000 productive rearrangements.

TCRdb's copy holds only in-frame clones and misses some; the assay was immunoSEQ multiplex PCR. The sample yields about 300,000 clones, 67% seen once. General study results and limits: Under treatment, the uncommon public clonotypes either contracted or remained stable.

This clone was recorded once. No antigen is known for it. CDR3 length: 16 residues. CDR1 SGHAT and CDR2 FQNNGV come from the germline V gene. Trimming stripped 1 base from V and 0 bases from J, with 13 bases between. V gene TRBV11-2 combines with J gene TRBJ2-7; no clear D gene. This receptor was identified in a human donor with chronic lymphocytic leukemia. Sequencing used PBMCs, obtained after 36 months of ibrutinib treatment. CDR3 amino acids: CASSLVAAVSSYEQYF. The CDR3 nucleotides read TGTGCCAGCAGCTTAGTTGCGGCCGTTAGCTCCTACGAGCAGTACTTC.